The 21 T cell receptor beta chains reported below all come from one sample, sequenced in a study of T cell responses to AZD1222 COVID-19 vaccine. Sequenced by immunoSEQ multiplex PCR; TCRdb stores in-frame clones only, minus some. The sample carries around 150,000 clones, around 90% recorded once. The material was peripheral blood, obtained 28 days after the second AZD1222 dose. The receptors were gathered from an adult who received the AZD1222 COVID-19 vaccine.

The DNA of the CDR3 is TGCAGTGCTAGAGCATCGACTGAAGCTTTCTTT. It codes for CSARASTEAFF. The chain joins TRBV20-1 to TRBJ1-1; D unclear. Trimming stripped 1 base from V and 5 bases from J, with 5 bases between. Germline V gene data show CDR1 as DFQATT and CDR2 as SNEGSKA (reference sequence). The CDR3 spans 11 residues.

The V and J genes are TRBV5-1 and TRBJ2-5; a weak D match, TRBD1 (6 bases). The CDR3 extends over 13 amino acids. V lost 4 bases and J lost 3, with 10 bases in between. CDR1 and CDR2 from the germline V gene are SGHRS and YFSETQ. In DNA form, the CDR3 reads TGCGCCAGCAGCCCTACAGGGAAAGAGACCCAGTACTTC. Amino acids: CASSPTGKETQYF.

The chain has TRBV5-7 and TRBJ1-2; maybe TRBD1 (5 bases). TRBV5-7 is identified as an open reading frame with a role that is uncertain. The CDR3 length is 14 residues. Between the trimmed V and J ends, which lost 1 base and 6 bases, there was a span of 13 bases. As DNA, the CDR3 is TGTGCCAGCAGCTTGAATCCGGGGCGGCATGGCTACACCTTC. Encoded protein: CASSLNPGRHGYTF.

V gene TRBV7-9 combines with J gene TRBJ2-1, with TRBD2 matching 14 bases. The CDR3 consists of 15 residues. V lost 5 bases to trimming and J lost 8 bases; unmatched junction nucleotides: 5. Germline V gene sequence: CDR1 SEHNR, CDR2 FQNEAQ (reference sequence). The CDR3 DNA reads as TGTGCCAGCAGCCCCGGACTAGCGGGAGGTGATGAGCAGTTCTTC. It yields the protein CASSPGLAGGDEQFF.

CDR3 nucleotides: TGTGCCACCAGCAGAGCCTCCGATTCGGGCCCCACTGAAGCTTTCTTT. This translates into CATSRASDSGPTEAFF. The gene calls are TRBV15 and TRBJ1-1; no reliable D call. Trimming took off 1 base at V and 4 bases at J, with 16 bases between the two ends. CDR1 is LNHNV, CDR2 YYDKDF, per germline (reference sequence). The CDR3 extends over 16 amino acids.

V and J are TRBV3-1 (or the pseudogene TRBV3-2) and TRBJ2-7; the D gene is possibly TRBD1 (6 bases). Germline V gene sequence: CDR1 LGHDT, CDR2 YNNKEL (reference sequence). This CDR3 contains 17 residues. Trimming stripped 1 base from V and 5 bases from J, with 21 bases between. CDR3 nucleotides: TGTGCCAGCAGCCAAGCCAGTGGGGGACACCCGAGAAACGAGCAGTACTTC. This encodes CASSQASGGHPRNEQYF.

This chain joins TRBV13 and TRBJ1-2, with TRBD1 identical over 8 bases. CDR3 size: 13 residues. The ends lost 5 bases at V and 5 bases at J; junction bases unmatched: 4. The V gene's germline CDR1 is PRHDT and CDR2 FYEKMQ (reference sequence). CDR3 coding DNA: TGTGCCAGCAGCGAGGGACAGGCTTATGGCTACACCTTC. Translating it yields CASSEGQAYGYTF.

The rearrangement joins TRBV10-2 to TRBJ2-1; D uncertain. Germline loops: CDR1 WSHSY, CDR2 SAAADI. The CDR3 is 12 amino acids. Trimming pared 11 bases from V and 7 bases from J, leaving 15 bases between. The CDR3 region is CASGLALNEQFF. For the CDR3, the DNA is TGCGCCTCCGGCCTGGCGCTAAATGAGCAGTTCTTC.

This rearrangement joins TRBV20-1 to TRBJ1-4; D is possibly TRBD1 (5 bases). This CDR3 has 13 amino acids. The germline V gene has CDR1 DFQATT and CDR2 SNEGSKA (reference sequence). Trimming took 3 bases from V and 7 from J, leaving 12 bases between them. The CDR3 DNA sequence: TGCAGTGCTAGTAGTAGGGGAGGTGAAAAACTGTTTTTT. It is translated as CSASSRGGEKLFF.

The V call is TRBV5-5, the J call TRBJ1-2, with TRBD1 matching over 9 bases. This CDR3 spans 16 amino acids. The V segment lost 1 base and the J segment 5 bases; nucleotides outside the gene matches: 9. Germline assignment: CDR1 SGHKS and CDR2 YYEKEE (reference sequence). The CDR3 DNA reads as TGTGCCAGCAGCTTGACAGGGGGCGAGACTTGGTATGGCTACACCTTC. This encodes CASSLTGGETWYGYTF.

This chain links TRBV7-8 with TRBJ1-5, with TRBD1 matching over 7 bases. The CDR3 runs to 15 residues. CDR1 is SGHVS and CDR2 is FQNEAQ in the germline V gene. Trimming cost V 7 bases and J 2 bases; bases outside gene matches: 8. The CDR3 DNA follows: TGTGCCAGCAACCTTATCGACAGGGGCAATCAGCCCCAGCATTTT. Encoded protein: CASNLIDRGNQPQHF.

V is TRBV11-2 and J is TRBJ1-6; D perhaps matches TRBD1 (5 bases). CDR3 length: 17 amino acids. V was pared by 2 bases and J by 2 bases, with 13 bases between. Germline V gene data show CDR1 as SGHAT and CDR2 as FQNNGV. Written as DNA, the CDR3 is TGTGCCAGCAGCTTAAGCCCCACGGGGCCCTATAATTCACCCCTCCACTTT. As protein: CASSLSPTGPYNSPLHF.

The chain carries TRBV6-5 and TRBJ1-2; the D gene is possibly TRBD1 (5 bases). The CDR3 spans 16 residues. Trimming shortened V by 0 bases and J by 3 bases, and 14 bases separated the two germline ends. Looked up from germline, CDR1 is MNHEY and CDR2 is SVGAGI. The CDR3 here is CASSYSSGPVDYGYTF. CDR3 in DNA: TGTGCCAGCAGTTACTCGTCAGGGCCGGTGGACTATGGCTACACCTTC.

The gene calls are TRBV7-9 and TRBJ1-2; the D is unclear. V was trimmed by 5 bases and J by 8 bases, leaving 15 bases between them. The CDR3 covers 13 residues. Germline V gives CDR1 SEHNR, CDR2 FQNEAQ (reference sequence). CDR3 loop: CASSRGGFGGYTF. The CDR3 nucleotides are TGTGCCAGCAGCCGTGGAGGGTTTGGCGGCTACACCTTC. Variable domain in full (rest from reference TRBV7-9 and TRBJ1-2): DTGVSQNPRHKITKRGQNVTFRCDPISEHNRLYWYRQTLGQGPEFLTYFQNEAQLEKSRLLSDRFSAERPKGSFSTLEIQRTEQGDSAMYLCASSRGGFGGYTFGSGTRLTVV.

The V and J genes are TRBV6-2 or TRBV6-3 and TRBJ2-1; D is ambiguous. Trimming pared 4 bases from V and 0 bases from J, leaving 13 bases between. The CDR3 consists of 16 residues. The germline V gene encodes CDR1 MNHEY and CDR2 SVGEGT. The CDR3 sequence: CASSSRPSSSYNEQFF. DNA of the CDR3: TGTGCCAGCAGTTCCAGACCCTCCAGCTCCTACAATGAGCAGTTCTTC.

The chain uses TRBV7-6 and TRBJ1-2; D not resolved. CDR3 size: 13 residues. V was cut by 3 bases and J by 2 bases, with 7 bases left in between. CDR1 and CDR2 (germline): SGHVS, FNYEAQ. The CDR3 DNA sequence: TGTGCCAGCAGCTTGGGAGGGAACTATGGCTACACCTTC. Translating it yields CASSLGGNYGYTF.

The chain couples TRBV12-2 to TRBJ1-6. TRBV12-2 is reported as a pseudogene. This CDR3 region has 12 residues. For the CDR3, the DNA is TGTGCAAGTCGCTTAGAATCGGGGAGGCTGGGCTTT. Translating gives CASRLESGRLGF.

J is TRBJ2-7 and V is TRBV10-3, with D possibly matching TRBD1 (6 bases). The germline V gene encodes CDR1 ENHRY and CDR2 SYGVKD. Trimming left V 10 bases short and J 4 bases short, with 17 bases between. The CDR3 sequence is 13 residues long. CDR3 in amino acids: CATGALVLYEQYF. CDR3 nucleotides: TGTGCCACAGGGGCCTTAGTTTTGTACGAGCAGTACTTC.

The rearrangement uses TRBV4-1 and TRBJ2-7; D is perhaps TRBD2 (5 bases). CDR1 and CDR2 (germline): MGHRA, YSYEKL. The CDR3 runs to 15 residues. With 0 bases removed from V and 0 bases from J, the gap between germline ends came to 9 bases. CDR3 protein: CASSQDPGSSYEQYF. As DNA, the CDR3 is TGCGCCAGCAGCCAAGACCCGGGGAGCTCCTACGAGCAGTACTTC.

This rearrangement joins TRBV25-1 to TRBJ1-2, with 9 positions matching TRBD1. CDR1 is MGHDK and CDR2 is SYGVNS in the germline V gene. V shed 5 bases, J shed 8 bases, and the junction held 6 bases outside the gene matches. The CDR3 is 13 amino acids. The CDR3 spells CASSWGTGNGYTF. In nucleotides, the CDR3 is TGTGCCAGCAGTTGGGGGACAGGGAACGGCTACACCTTC.

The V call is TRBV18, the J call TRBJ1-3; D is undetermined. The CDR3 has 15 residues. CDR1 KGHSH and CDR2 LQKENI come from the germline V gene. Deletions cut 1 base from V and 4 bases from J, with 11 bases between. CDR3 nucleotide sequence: TGTGCCAGCTCACCACTAAAGGATCCCGGAAACACCATATATTTT. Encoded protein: CASSPLKDPGNTIYF.